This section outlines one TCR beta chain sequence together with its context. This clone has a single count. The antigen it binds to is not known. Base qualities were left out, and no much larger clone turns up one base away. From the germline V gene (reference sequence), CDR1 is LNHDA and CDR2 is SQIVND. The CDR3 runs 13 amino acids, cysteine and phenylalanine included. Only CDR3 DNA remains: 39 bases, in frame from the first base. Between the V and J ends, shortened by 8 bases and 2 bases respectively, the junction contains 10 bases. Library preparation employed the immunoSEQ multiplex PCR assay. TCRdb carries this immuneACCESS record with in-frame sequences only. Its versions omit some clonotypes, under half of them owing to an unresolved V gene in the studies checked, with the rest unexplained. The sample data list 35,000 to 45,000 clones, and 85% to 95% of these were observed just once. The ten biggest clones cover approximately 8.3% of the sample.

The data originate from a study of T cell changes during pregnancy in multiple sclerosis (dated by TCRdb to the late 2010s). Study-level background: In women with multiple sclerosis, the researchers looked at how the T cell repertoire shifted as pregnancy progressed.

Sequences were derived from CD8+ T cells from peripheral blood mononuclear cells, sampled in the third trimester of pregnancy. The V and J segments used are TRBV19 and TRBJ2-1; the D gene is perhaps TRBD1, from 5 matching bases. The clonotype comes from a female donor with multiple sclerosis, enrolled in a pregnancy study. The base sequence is TGTGCCAGTGGGCTGGGGCCCTACAATGAGCAGTTCTTC. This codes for CASGLGPYNEQFF. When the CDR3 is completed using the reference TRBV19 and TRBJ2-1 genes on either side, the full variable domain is DGGITQSPKYLFRKEGQNVTLSCEQNLNHDAMYWYRQDPGQGLRLIYYSQIVNDFQKGDIAEGYSVSREKKESFPLTVTSAQKNPTAFYLCASGLGPYNEQFFGPGTRLTVL.